This TCR beta chain was retrieved from a study of control samples from healthy donors and cancer patients. This CDR3 is 12 amino acids long. CDR1 is SQVTM and CDR2 is ANQGSEA in the germline V gene. V gave up 3 bases and J gave up 2 bases, with 5 bases separating them. Produced via immunoSEQ multiplex PCR; TCRdb's table is partial and in-frame only. The table records around 100,000 clones, roughly 87% of them present only once. The chain joins TRBV29-1 to TRBJ1-3, with no clear D. The TCR originated in a woman aged 50 to 60 in good health. What was sequenced was blood. The CDR3 nucleotides read TGCAGCGTTGAGCGCACTGGAAACACCATATATTTT. Encoded protein: CSVERTGNTIYF.